This TCR beta chain was recorded in a study of blood T cell repertoires in COVID-19. Study context: From the United States, Italy and Spain came samples of acute and convalescent COVID-19. PBMCs, B-cell-depleted T cells, or T cells were the source of the cDNA or gDNA that made up the material.

Authors' methods: Scientists estimated how many nucleated cells there were by amplifying reference gene primers. Libraries were prepared by immunoSEQ multiplex PCR; TCRdb keeps only in-frame clonotypes and omits some of them. V and J calls and clone size are copied from that table; D and trimming were computed from the DNA. The table shows about 200,000 clones, with around 84% occurring only once. The sample consisted of peripheral blood. The sequence derives from a man aged 55 to 69 with acute or convalescent COVID-19.

The CDR3 DNA sequence: TGTGCCAGCAGCTTAGGCGTAGCGGGGGAGCTGTTTTTT. It specifies CASSLGVAGELFF. The chain combines TRBV7-2 with TRBJ2-2; tentative D call: TRBD2 (5 bases). The germline CDR1 and CDR2 sequences are SGHTA and FQGNSA. This CDR3 is 13 amino acids long. Deletions cut 1 base from V and 8 bases from J, with 8 bases between.